Listed here are 20 T cell receptor beta chains from one sample, sequenced in a study of T cell repertoires in cytomegalovirus infection. TCRdb independently ran MiXCR on the reads; one entry per CDR3 protein. This table has 700,000 to 950,000 distinct CDR3 sequences, 30% to 35% appearing once. These TCRs' antigens remain unknown. The sequencing here drew on cultured CD8+ T cells from PBMCs, taken from culture after CMV antigen stimulation. These TCRs come from a human donor in good health (CMV status not recorded). Some clones in this sample may be carry-over from other donors' samples.

This clonotype occurred a few times. This sequence joins TRBV28 and TRBJ2-5; the match to TRBD2 covers 12 bases. The junction had 6 bases not matched to a gene; V was cut back by 3 bases and J by 1 base. Per the germline V gene, CDR1 is MDHEN and CDR2 is SYDVKM. The CDR3 length is 17 residues. CDR3 amino acids: CASSFPSSGGVQETQYF. CDR3 nucleotide sequence: TGTGCCAGCAGTTTCCCCTCTAGCGGGGGGGTCCAAGAGACCCAGTACTTC.

This clonotype appeared a few times. V and J are TRBV7-6 and TRBJ1-2; 7 bases align to TRBD1. The CDR3 is 15 residues long. Germline CDR1 SGHVS, CDR2 FNYEAQ. Trimming cost V 0 bases and J 6 bases; bases outside gene matches: 7. This CDR3 is CASSLAGQKENGYTF. In nucleotides, the CDR3 is TGTGCCAGCAGCTTAGCGGGACAGAAAGAAAATGGCTACACCTTC.

On this clonotype: Since a much larger clone is just one base distant, this may be a read error. Likely a read error: the CDR3 ends without its conserved phenylalanine or tryptophan. The chain carries TRBV7-6 and TRBJ2-3; the match to TRBD1 covers 8 bases. Germline CDR1 and CDR2: SGHVS and FNYEAQ. V lost 1 base and J lost 2; bases outside the gene matches: 5. CDR3 length equals 16 residues. The CDR3: CASSLGGDRYTDTQYS. The CDR3 DNA is TGTGCCAGCAGCTTAGGGGGGGACAGGTACACAGATACGCAGTATTCT.

The V gene is TRBV7-9, the J gene TRBJ2-7, with 13 bases identical to TRBD2. There are 16 residues in the CDR3. The trim removed 5 bases at V and 4 bases at J, leaving 8 bases unmatched. The germline V gene encodes CDR1 SEHNR and CDR2 FQNEAQ (reference sequence). The CDR3 DNA reads TGTGCCAGCAGCGAGGGACTAGCGGGACAATTTTACGAGCAGTACGTC. It specifies CASSEGLAGQFYEQYV.

The chain couples TRBV6-2 or TRBV6-3 to TRBJ1-1; TRBD1 is a possible D gene (5 bases). Germline CDR1 is MNHEY and CDR2 is SVGEGT. With 6 bases removed from V and 9 bases from J, the gap between germline ends came to 23 bases. This CDR3 has 15 amino acids. CDR3 amino acids: CASSRPTSGIAKAFF. In nucleotides, the CDR3 is TGTGCCAGCAGCCGCCCGACTTCAGGGATAGCTAAAGCTTTCTTT.

The sample holds a few counts of this clonotype. This sequence joins TRBV6-1 and TRBJ2-5; TRBD1 is a possible D gene (6 bases). V lost 2 bases to trimming and J lost 4 bases, with 17 bases between them. Germline CDR1 MNHNS, CDR2 SASEGT. The CDR3 is made up of 16 amino acids. CDR3 in amino acids: CASSEFLGAGTETQYF. In nucleotides, the CDR3 is TGTGCCAGCAGTGAATTTTTGGGGGCAGGGACAGAGACCCAGTACTTC.

This clonotype came up a few times. CDR3 nucleotide sequence: TGTGCCAGCAGTTGGGACCCCGGGGTTGAAAAACTGTTTTTT. It yields the protein CASSWDPGVEKLFF. The V and J genes are TRBV6-5 and TRBJ1-4; D is possibly TRBD1 (5 bases). The V end lost 4 bases, the J end lost 7 bases, and 13 bases lay between the germline ends. The germline gives CDR1 MNHEY, CDR2 SVGAGI. The length of the CDR3 is 14 residues.

There are a few counts of this clonotype. Germline and junction disagree at one end, which may indicate a read error. The chain carries TRBV15 and TRBJ1-1; D is ambiguous. Germline assignment: CDR1 LNHNV and CDR2 YYDKDF (reference sequence). This CDR3 has 10 amino acids. The chain's CDR3 is CATSRDPMVF. Here the CDR3 DNA reads TGTGCCACCAGCAGAGACCCCATGGTCTTT.

The rearrangement uses TRBV27 and TRBJ1-2; D unclear. The CDR3 spans 14 residues. V lost 4 bases and J 8 bases, leaving 17 bases between the germline ends. From germline, CDR1 is MNHEY and CDR2 SMNVEV (reference sequence). The CDR3 sequence is CASSSYGTRGGYTF. DNA for the CDR3: TGTGCCAGCAGTTCCTACGGAACCAGAGGAGGCTACACCTTC.

The genes are TRBV6-1 and TRBJ2-3; 7 positions agree with TRBD2. The V gene end was trimmed by 1 base and the J gene end by 0 bases; junction bases not matched to a gene: 4. This CDR3 contains 16 residues. CDR1 is MNHNS and CDR2 is SASEGT in the germline V gene. The CDR3: CASSEVGGISTDTQYF. CDR3 in DNA: TGTGCCAGCAGTGAAGTCGGGGGGATAAGCACAGATACGCAGTATTTT.

Turning to this clonotype: This sequence may be a read error, since a much larger clone differs from it by one base. This chain connects TRBV7-9 to TRBJ2-1; 8 nucleotides agree with TRBD2. The germline CDR1 and CDR2 sequences are SEHNR and FQNEAQ (reference sequence). The CDR3 runs 17 residues. In nucleotides, the CDR3 is TGTGTCAGCAGCCCTTTCGGGGGGGGGCCCCCTTACAATGAGCAGTTCTTC. This sequence encodes CVSSPFGGGPPYNEQFF.

V gene TRBV7-6 combines with J gene TRBJ2-1; 12 nucleotides agree with TRBD2. V was clipped by 5 bases and J by 9 bases; unmatched bases: 5. CDR1 and CDR2 (germline): SGHVS, FNYEAQ. This CDR3 region has 14 residues. CDR3 region: CASSPSGGGGEQFF. The CDR3 nucleotides are TGTGCCAGCAGCCCTAGCGGGGGGGGCGGTGAGCAGTTCTTC.

This chain links TRBV27 with TRBJ2-7; TRBD2 agrees at 8 bases. V was clipped by 2 bases and J by 4 bases; unmatched bases: 7. The CDR3 is 15 residues long. CDR1 and CDR2 (germline): MNHEY, SMNVEV (reference sequence). The CDR3 loop is CASSLGAGGQYEQYF. In DNA, the CDR3 is TGTGCCAGCAGTTTAGGTGCGGGGGGCCAGTACGAGCAGTACTTC.

The rearrangement uses TRBV13 and TRBJ2-7; tentative D call: TRBD1 (6 bases). This CDR3 is 14 amino acids long. Trimming shortened V by 8 bases and J by 4 bases, and 18 bases separated the two germline ends. Germline lookup yields CDR1 PRHDT and CDR2 FYEKMQ (reference sequence). The CDR3 loop is CASHPRTAAYEQYV. CDR3 DNA sequence: TGTGCCAGCCACCCGAGGACAGCGGCTTACGAGCAGTACGTC.

This clonotype appeared many times. The chain uses TRBV6-5 and TRBJ2-5; possible D gene TRBD1, 6 bases. The CDR3 runs to 15 residues. Per the germline V gene, CDR1 is MNHEY and CDR2 is SVGAGI. Between the trimmed V and J ends, which lost 7 bases and 2 bases, there was a span of 17 bases. CDR3 nucleotide sequence: TGTGCCAGCACCCCGGACAGTCCTCAACAAGAGACCCAGTACTTC. It encodes CASTPDSPQQETQYF.

The chain is built from TRBV4-1 and TRBJ1-2; no reliable D call. Germline V gene data show CDR1 as MGHRA and CDR2 as YSYEKL. The CDR3 consists of 15 residues. V gave up 4 bases and J gave up 6 bases, with 18 bases separating them. CDR3 region: CASSPQHDARDGYTF. CDR3 sequence (DNA): TGCGCCAGCAGCCCTCAGCATGACGCAAGGGATGGCTACACCTTC.

V gene TRBV12-5 combines with J gene TRBJ2-3; 7 bases fit TRBD2. The V segment lost 5 bases and the J segment 5 bases; nucleotides outside the gene matches: 7. This CDR3 spans 14 amino acids. The germline gives CDR1 LGHNT, CDR2 FRNRAP. The CDR3 bases are TGTGCTAGTGGTGGCGGACTAGTTCGAGATACGCAGTATTTT. It yields the protein CASGGGLVRDTQYF.

J is TRBJ1-1 and V is TRBV6-2 or TRBV6-3, with a weak D call TRBD1 (5 bases). The CDR3 has 13 residues. CDR1 and CDR2 (germline): MNHEY, SVGEGT. CDR3: CAARGGRSTEAFF. In DNA form, the CDR3 reads TGTGCGGCACGTGGGGGGAGAAGCACTGAAGCTTTCTTT.

Only a few counts were recorded for this clonotype. This rearrangement joins TRBV6-6 to TRBJ1-1, with 8 positions matching TRBD1. From germline, CDR1 is MNHNY and CDR2 SVGAGI (reference sequence). This CDR3 is built from 18 residues. Germline trimming cut 0 bases from V and 0 bases from J; bases unmatched to any gene: 9. Here the CDR3 reads CASSYSVQGGALNTEAFF. As DNA, the CDR3 is TGTGCCAGCAGTTACTCGGTACAGGGGGGAGCCCTGAACACTGAAGCTTTCTTT.

This clonotype has a handful of counts. The chain carries TRBV6-2 or TRBV6-3 and TRBJ1-5; D gene uncertain. This CDR3 has 16 residues. Trimming cost V 0 bases and J 5 bases, with 14 bases left between them. Germline V lookup: CDR1 MNHEY, CDR2 SVGEGT. Written as DNA, the CDR3 is TGTGCCAGCAGTTACTCGAAGTACCGAGATGATCAGCCCCAGCATTTT. Protein: CASSYSKYRDDQPQHF.